The sequence of this TCR beta chain was determined in a study of early T cells in non-severe SARS-CoV-2 infection. Individual cDNA molecules each received unique molecular identifiers attached to them. TCRdb called the 5' RACE reads again in MiXCR, with one record for every CDR3 protein. The top ten clones hold around 34% of a sample with 25,000 to 30,000 distinct CDR3 sequences, 6% to 7.5% of them seen once. With V trimmed by 2 bases and J by 6 bases, 5 bases remained unmatched. Germline-derived CDR1 and CDR2 are MNHEY and SVGEGT. The CDR3 runs to 16 residues. Ten or more counts support this clonotype.

The chain couples TRBV6-2 or TRBV6-3 to TRBJ1-6; 9 nucleotides line up with TRBD1. This receptor was identified in an adult who was a healthcare worker with PCR-confirmed SARS-CoV-2 infection or an uninfected control (not recorded which). The starting material was whole blood, obtained at baseline. The CDR3 coding sequence is TGTGCCAGCAGTTACCGGACAGGGGCTACTAATTCACCCCTCCACTTT. It codes for CASSYRTGATNSPLHF.